This entry lists 6 T cell receptor beta chains sequenced from one sample in a study of T cell repertoires in cytomegalovirus infection. TCRdb ran MiXCR on the reads and lists one entry per CDR3 protein. The data contain some 700,000 distinct CDR3 sequences, under 40% of them singletons. The material sequenced was PBMCs. These receptors came from a human donor in good health (CMV status not recorded). Some clones in this sample may be carry-over from other donors' samples.

This chain uses TRBV6-5 with TRBJ2-3; 12 positions agree with TRBD2. The J segment lost 1 base and the V segment lost 6 bases, leaving 5 bases of the junction unmatched. CDR1 is MNHEY, CDR2 SVGAGI, per germline. The CDR3 runs to 16 residues. CDR3 nucleotides: TGTGCCAGCAGACAGACTAGCGGGGGACGCACAGATACGCAGTATTTT. It is translated as CASRQTSGGRTDTQYF.

V and J are TRBV24-1 and TRBJ1-2; TRBD1 agrees at 8 bases. CDR1 is KGHDR, CDR2 SFDVKD, per germline. With V trimmed by 4 bases and J by 3 bases, 6 bases remained unmatched. The CDR3 covers 15 residues. The CDR3: CATSDRQGFDYGYTF. CDR3 sequence (DNA): TGTGCCACCAGTGACAGACAGGGGTTTGACTATGGCTACACCTTC.

In regard to this clonotype: A read error may produce the germline difference seen at one junction end. The rearrangement uses TRBV7-2 and TRBJ1-2, with unresolved D. This CDR3 is 16 amino acids long. Per the germline V gene, CDR1 is SGHTA and CDR2 is FQGNSA. The CDR3 DNA reads TGTGCCAGCAGCTTCCCCTACGCCCGGACCCTCGATGGCTACACATTC. Translating gives CASSFPYARTLDGYTF. The complete variable domain, with remaining parts taken from reference TRBV7-2 and TRBJ1-2, reads GAGVSQSPSNKVTEKGKDVELRCDPISGHTALYWYRQSLGQGLEFLIYFQGNSAPDKSGLPSDRFSAERTGGSVSTLTIQRTQQEDSAVYLCASSFPYARTLDGYTFGSGTRLTVV.

The chain combines TRBV6-1 with TRBJ1-3, with 8 bases fitting TRBD1. The CDR3 has 18 amino acids. J was trimmed by 16 bases and V by 2 bases; bases with no gene match: 25. Germline V gene lookup returns CDR1 MNHNS and CDR2 SASEGT. Written as DNA, the CDR3 is TGTGCCAGCAGTGAATTCCGCCTTGCAGGGGGCTCTGGAAACACCCTCTATTTT. As protein: CASSEFRLAGGSGNTLYF.

The CDR3 nucleotides are TGCGCCAGCAGTGAGGTGGGGGGGGGTGGCAATGAGCAGTTCTTC. Amino acids: CASSEVGGGGNEQFF. V is TRBV10-2 and J is TRBJ2-1; TRBD2 aligns across 7 bases. V shed 2 bases and J 6 bases; nucleotides not matched to a gene: 7. Germline V CDR1 and CDR2: WSHSY, SAAADI. This CDR3 has 15 residues.

V is TRBV28 and J is TRBJ2-7, with D perhaps TRBD1 (6 bases). Between the trimmed V and J ends, which lost 5 bases and 2 bases, there was a span of 13 bases. CDR3 size: 14 residues. CDR1 and CDR2 (germline): MDHEN, SYDVKM. In nucleotides, the CDR3 is TGTGCCAGCAGTCCTCGGGACATTGCCTACGAGCAGTACTTC. It codes for CASSPRDIAYEQYF.